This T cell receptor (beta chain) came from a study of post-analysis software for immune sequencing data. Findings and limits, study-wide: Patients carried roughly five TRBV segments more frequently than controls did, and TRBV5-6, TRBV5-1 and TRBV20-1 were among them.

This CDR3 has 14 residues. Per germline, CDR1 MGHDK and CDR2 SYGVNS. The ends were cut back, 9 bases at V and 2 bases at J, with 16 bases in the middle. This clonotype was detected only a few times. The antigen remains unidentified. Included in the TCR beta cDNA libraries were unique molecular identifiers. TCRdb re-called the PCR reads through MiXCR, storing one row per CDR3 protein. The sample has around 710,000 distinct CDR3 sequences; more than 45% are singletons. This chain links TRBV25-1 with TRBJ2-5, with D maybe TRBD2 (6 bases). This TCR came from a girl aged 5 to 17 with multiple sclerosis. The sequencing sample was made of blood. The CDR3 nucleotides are TGTGCCAGTGGGGGGTGGCGGCCTCAAGAGACCCAGTACTTC. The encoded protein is CASGGWRPQETQYF. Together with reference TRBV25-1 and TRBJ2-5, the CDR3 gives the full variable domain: EADIYQTPRYLVIGTGKKITLECSQTMGHDKMYWYQQDPGMELHLIHYSYGVNSTEKGDLSSESTVSRIRTEHFPLTLESARPSHTSQYLCASGGWRPQETQYFGPGTRLLVL.